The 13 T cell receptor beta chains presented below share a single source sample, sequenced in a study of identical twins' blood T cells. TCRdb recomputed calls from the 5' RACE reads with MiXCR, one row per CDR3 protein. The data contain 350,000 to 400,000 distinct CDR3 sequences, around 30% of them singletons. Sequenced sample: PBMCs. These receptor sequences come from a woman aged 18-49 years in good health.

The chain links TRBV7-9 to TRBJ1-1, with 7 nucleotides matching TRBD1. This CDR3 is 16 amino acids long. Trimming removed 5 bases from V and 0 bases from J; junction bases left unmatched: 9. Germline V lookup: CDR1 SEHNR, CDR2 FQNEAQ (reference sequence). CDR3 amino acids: CASSLGQIALNTEAFF. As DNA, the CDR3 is TGTGCCAGCAGCCTGGGACAGATCGCGCTGAACACTGAAGCTTTCTTT.

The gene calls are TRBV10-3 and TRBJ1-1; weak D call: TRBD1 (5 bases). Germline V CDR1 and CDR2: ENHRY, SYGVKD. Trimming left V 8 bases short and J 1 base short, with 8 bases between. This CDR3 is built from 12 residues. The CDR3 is CAIGTGNTEAFF. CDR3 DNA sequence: TGTGCCATCGGCACAGGGAACACTGAAGCTTTCTTT.

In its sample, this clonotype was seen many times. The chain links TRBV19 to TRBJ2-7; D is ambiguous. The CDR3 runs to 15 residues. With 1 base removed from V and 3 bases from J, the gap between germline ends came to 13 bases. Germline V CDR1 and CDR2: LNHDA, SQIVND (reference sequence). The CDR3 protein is CASSIVSTSLYEQYF. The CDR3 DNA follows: TGTGCCAGTAGTATAGTGTCTACCTCCCTCTACGAGCAGTACTTC.

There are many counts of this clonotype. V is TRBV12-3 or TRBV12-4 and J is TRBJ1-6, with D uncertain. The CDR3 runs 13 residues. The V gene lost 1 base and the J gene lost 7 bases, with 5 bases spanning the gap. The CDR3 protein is CASSLGGNSPLHF. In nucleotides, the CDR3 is TGTGCCAGCAGTTTAGGCGGCAATTCACCCCTCCACTTT.

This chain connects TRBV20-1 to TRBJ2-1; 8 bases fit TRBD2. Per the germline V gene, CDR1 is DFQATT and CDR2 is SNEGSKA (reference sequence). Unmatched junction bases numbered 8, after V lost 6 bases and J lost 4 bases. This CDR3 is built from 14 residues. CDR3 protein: CSAYTSGVYNEQFF. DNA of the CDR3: TGCAGTGCCTATACTAGCGGTGTATACAATGAGCAGTTCTTC.

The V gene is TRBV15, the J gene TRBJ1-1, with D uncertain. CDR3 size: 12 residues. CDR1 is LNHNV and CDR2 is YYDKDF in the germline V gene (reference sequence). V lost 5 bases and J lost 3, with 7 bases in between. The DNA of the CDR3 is TGTGCCACCAGCGACCGGTACACTGAAGCTTTCTTT. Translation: CATSDRYTEAFF.

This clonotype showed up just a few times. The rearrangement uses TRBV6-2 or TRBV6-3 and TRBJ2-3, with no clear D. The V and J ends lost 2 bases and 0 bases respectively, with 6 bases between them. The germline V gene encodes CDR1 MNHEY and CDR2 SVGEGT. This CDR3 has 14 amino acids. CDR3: CASSYGSSTDTQYF. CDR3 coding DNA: TGTGCCAGCAGTTACGGCTCGAGCACAGATACGCAGTATTTT.

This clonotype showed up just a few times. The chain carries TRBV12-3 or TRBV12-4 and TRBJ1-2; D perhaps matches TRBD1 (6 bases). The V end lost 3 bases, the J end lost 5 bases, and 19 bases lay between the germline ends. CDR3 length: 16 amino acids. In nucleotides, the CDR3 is TGTGCCAGCAGTTTGAGTCCCCGGGACATTTCTTATGGCTACACCTTC. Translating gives CASSLSPRDISYGYTF.

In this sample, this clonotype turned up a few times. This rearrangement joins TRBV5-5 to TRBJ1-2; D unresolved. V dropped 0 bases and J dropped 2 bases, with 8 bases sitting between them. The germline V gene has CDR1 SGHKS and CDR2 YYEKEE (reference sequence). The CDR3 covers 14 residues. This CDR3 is CASSLDRHNYGYTF. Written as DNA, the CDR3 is TGTGCCAGCAGCTTGGATCGTCACAACTATGGCTACACCTTC.

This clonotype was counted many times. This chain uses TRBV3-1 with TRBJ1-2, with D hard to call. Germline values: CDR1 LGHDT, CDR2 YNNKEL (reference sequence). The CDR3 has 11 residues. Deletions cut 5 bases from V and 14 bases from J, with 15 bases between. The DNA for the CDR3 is TGTGCCAGCAGCTACAAGGACGGTGTGACCTTC. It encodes CASSYKDGVTF.

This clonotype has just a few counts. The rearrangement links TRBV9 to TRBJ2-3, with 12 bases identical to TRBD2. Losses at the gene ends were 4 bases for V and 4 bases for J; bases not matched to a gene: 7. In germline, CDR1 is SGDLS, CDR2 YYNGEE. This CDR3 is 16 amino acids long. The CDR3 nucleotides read TGTGCCAGCAGCCCGGAACTAGCGGGAGGTTCAGATACGCAGTATTTT. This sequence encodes CASSPELAGGSDTQYF. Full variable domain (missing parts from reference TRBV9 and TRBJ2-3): DSGVTQTPKHLITATGQRVTLRCSPRSGDLSVYWYQQSLDQGLQFLIQYYNGEERAKGNILERFSAQQFPDLHSELNLSSLELGDSALYFCASSPELAGGSDTQYFGPGTRLTVL.

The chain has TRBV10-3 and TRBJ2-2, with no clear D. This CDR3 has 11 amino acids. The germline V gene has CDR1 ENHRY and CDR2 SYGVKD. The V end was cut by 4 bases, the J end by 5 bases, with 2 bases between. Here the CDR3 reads CAISGTGELFF. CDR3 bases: TGTGCCATCAGTGGAACCGGGGAGCTGTTTTTT.

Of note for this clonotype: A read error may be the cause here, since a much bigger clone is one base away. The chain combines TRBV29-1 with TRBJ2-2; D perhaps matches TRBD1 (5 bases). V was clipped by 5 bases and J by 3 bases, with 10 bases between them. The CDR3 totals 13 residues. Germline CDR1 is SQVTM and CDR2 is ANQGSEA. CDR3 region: CSVRQMDTGELFF. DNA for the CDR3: TGCAGCGTTCGACAGATGGACACCGGGGAGCTGTTTTTT.